This TCR beta chain was retrieved from a study of T cell changes during pregnancy in multiple sclerosis. The repertoire was sequenced with immunoSEQ multiplex PCR; TCRdb's copy has only in-frame clones and lacks some. Altogether 30,000 to 40,000 clones are present, approximately 90% being singletons, with the ten largest covering 0.35% to 0.45%. This CDR3 is built from 15 residues. The germline V gene has CDR1 MNHNY and CDR2 SVGAGI (reference sequence). Losses at the gene ends were 4 bases for V and 5 bases for J; bases not matched to a gene: 10. The receptor was isolated from a female donor in good health, enrolled as a control in a pregnancy study. Sequenced here: CD4+ T cells from peripheral blood mononuclear cells, sampled in the third trimester of pregnancy. This sequence joins TRBV6-6 and TRBJ1-1, with TRBD1 identical over 7 bases. CDR3 in amino acids: CASSSREGAMTEAFF. CDR3 DNA sequence: TGTGCCAGCAGTTCCCGAGAGGGGGCTATGACTGAAGCTTTCTTT.